This T cell receptor (beta chain) was identified in a study of blood T cell repertoires in COVID-19. Study overall: In each case, the material was cDNA or gDNA derived from T cells, B-cell-depleted T cells, or PBMCs.

Trimming removed 7 bases from V and 3 bases from J; junction bases left unmatched: 5. This CDR3 is built from 14 residues. The germline CDR1 and CDR2 sequences are SEHNR and FQNEAQ (reference sequence). Recovered participants had two consecutive negative NP/OP PCR tests, healthcare professional clearance, or symptom resolution. Profiling relied on immunoSEQ multiplex PCR, and the TCRdb table lists in-frame clones only, not all of them. The sample has around 300,000 clones; 88% are singletons. The sequencing sample was made of PBMCs or T cells enriched from blood (not recorded which). The rearrangement uses TRBV7-9 and TRBJ2-1; 8 positions agree with TRBD1. The TCR sequence derives from a man between 25 and 39 years old who had recovered from COVID-19. CDR3 protein: CASTPDRGYNEQFF. CDR3 DNA: TGTGCCAGCACCCCCGACAGGGGCTACAATGAGCAGTTCTTC.